Each of the 31 T cell receptor beta chains below was sequenced from the same sample in a study of T cells in Graves' hyperthyroidism and ophthalmopathy. Amplification yielded TCR beta CDR3 regions, with RNA transcripts as the source. With the HTBI primer set, the TCR CDR3 went through a first round of RT-PCR. TCRdb re-derived calls from the multiplex PCR reads in MiXCR, one entry per CDR3 protein. This table has hundreds of thousands of distinct CDR3 sequences, roughly 15% appearing once. Sequenced: blood. These receptors were taken from a man in his late teens or twenties with Graves' ophthalmopathy.

This clonotype showed up just a few times. The V gene is TRBV4-1, the J gene TRBJ2-2; 7 bases fit TRBD1. The CDR3 sequence is 20 residues long. V was clipped by 0 bases and J by 8 bases; unmatched bases: 21. Per the germline V gene, CDR1 is MGHRA and CDR2 is YSYEKL. CDR3 amino acids: CASSQEGFRGQLQVAGELFF. For the CDR3, the DNA is TGCGCCAGCAGCCAAGAGGGGTTCAGGGGACAGCTTCAAGTTGCAGGGGAGCTGTTTTTT.

The sample holds many counts of this clonotype. This chain's CDR3 is CASSLIGLTEAFF. CDR3 DNA: TGTGCCAGCAGTTTAATTGGCCTCACTGAAGCTTTCTTT. The rearrangement joins TRBV12-3 or TRBV12-4 to TRBJ1-1; D not resolved. This CDR3 comprises 13 residues. V gave up 2 bases and J gave up 4 bases, with 8 bases separating them.

This clonotype occurred many times. The chain uses TRBV19 and TRBJ1-1; 7 bases align to TRBD1. Germline trimming cut 6 bases from V and 5 bases from J; bases unmatched to any gene: 12. The CDR3 loop spans 15 amino acids. Looked up from germline, CDR1 is LNHDA and CDR2 is SQIVND (reference sequence). As DNA, the CDR3 is TGTGCCAGTAGGGTTCAGGGGGGAGGTGGGACTGAAGCTTTCTTT. This encodes CASRVQGGGGTEAFF.

This clonotype turned up a few times. J is TRBJ1-2 and V is TRBV7-8, with TRBD1 matching over 8 bases. The germline CDR1 and CDR2 sequences are SGHVS and FQNEAQ. CDR3 length equals 16 residues. J gave up 4 bases and V 5 bases, and 12 bases lay outside the gene matches. CDR3 region: CASSASGTGKIYGYTF. DNA for the CDR3: TGTGCCAGCAGCGCCTCCGGGACAGGAAAAATCTATGGCTACACCTTC.

This chain links TRBV5-1 with TRBJ1-2; no clear D. Germline CDR1 reads SGHRS; CDR2 reads YFSETQ. This CDR3 contains 15 residues. Trimming removed 0 bases from V and 4 bases from J, with 13 bases in between. The CDR3 DNA reads TGCGCCAGCAGCTTGGTGGCAGACCCTATCTATGGCTACACCTTC. This sequence encodes CASSLVADPIYGYTF.

This clonotype was counted ten times or more. The chain has TRBV9 and TRBJ2-3, with TRBD2 identical over 9 bases. Germline V gives CDR1 SGDLS, CDR2 YYNGEE. After removal of 3 bases from V and 5 bases from J, the junction contained 7 bases not matched to a gene. The CDR3 contains 15 residues. The CDR3 DNA is TGTGCCAGCAGCGCTAGCGGGATGATGGTAGATACGCAGTATTTT. Translated, it gives CASSASGMMVDTQYF.

This clonotype has a count of ten or more. V usage is TRBV7-9 and J usage is TRBJ2-5; D gene uncertain. The CDR3 has 13 residues. Germline V lookup: CDR1 SEHNR, CDR2 FQNEAQ (reference sequence). The V end lost 8 bases, the J end lost 4 bases, and 14 bases lay between the germline ends. CDR3 protein: CASDLGKGETQYF. CDR3 sequence (DNA): TGTGCCAGCGACTTGGGGAAGGGAGAGACCCAGTACTTC.

This clonotype came up many times. This rearrangement joins TRBV12-3 or TRBV12-4 to TRBJ2-2; 8 nucleotides match TRBD1. Trimming at V came to 5 bases and at J to 7 bases, leaving 6 bases not matched to a gene. This CDR3 contains 14 residues. The CDR3: CASSLGQGLGELFF. The CDR3 DNA sequence: TGTGCCAGCAGTCTCGGACAGGGCCTCGGGGAGCTGTTTTTT.

This clonotype was counted a few times. The CDR3 sequence is CAIRPGPNYEQYF. CDR3 nucleotide sequence: TGTGCCATCAGACCGGGACCGAACTACGAGCAGTACTTC. The chain joins TRBV10-3 to TRBJ2-7; D could derive from TRBD1 or TRBD2 (5 bases each). The CDR3 sequence is 13 residues long. Deletions cut 6 bases from V and 3 bases from J, with 12 bases between. Looked up from germline, CDR1 is ENHRY and CDR2 is SYGVKD.

The chain combines TRBV27 with TRBJ2-7; unclear D gene. The germline V gene encodes CDR1 MNHEY and CDR2 SMNVEV (reference sequence). The CDR3 covers 15 residues. Trimming left V 6 bases short and J 0 bases short, with 15 bases between. As DNA, the CDR3 is TGTGCCAGCAGCCTGCGACCCCATCCCTCCTACGAGCAGTACTTC. It codes for CASSLRPHPSYEQYF.

This clonotype was observed a few times. This chain connects TRBV7-9 to TRBJ2-3, with 7 nucleotides matching TRBD2. V shed 5 bases and J 2 bases; nucleotides not matched to a gene: 7. Germline values: CDR1 SEHNR, CDR2 FQNEAQ (reference sequence). This CDR3 is 15 amino acids long. The CDR3, as DNA: TGTGCCAGCAGCCCAGGGAGGGCCCCCACAGATACGCAGTATTTT. It codes for CASSPGRAPTDTQYF.

This clonotype appeared many times. V is TRBV12-3 or TRBV12-4 and J is TRBJ2-5; maybe TRBD2 (6 bases). Trimming cost V 8 bases and J 1 base, with 14 bases left between them. The CDR3 extends over 14 amino acids. The CDR3, as DNA: TGTGCCAGCGGGGCACGGGGGTCCCAAGAGACCCAGTACTTC. It yields the protein CASGARGSQETQYF.

This clonotype was observed at least ten times. The gene calls are TRBV2 and TRBJ2-1, with 7 positions matching TRBD1. Germline V gives CDR1 SNHLY, CDR2 FYNNEI. The CDR3 loop spans 15 amino acids. With 10 bases clipped from V and 4 bases from J, the junction kept 13 bases outside the gene matches. The CDR3 region has the DNA TGTGCCAACAAGGCCGGGACAGAGAATTACAATGAGCAGTTCTTC. This sequence encodes CANKAGTENYNEQFF.

The rearrangement links TRBV13 to TRBJ2-7, with D possibly being TRBD1 (6 bases). The length of the CDR3 is 14 residues. Germline V gene sequence: CDR1 PRHDT, CDR2 FYEKMQ (reference sequence). V was cut by 5 bases and J by 1 base, with 12 bases left in between. The CDR3 is CASSLQTGSYEQYF. The CDR3 DNA sequence: TGTGCCAGCAGCCTCCAGACAGGTTCCTACGAGCAGTACTTC.

This clonotype was recorded at least ten times. The chain joins TRBV5-6 to TRBJ2-7; 13 bases match TRBD2. The CDR3 extends over 16 amino acids. CDR1 SGHDT and CDR2 YYEEEE come from the germline V gene. Unmatched junction bases numbered 5, after V lost 2 bases and J lost 3 bases. CDR3 protein: CASSLHGLAGVYEQYF. In DNA form, the CDR3 reads TGTGCCAGCAGCTTACACGGACTAGCGGGAGTCTACGAGCAGTACTTC. The variable domain in full, with the rest retrieved from reference TRBV5-6 and TRBJ2-7, is DAGVTQSPTHLIKTRGQQVTLRCSPKSGHDTVSWYQQALGQGPQFIFQYYEEEERQRGNFPDRFSGHQFPNYSSELNVNALLLGDSALYLCASSLHGLAGVYEQYFGPGTRLTVT.

This clonotype showed up many times. V and J are TRBV20-1 and TRBJ1-2; 10 positions agree with TRBD1. This CDR3 comprises 13 residues. The germline V gene encodes CDR1 DFQATT and CDR2 SNEGSKA (reference sequence). Unmatched junction bases numbered 9, after V lost 5 bases and J lost 9 bases. CDR3 sequence: CSAFTWTGGSYTF. The CDR3 DNA sequence: TGCAGTGCTTTCACCTGGACAGGGGGAAGCTACACCTTC.

This clonotype has a handful of counts. The germline gene is not matched at one end of the junction; a read error may be the cause. The J gene is TRBJ2-1, the V gene TRBV7-7, with D maybe TRBD2 (5 bases). The CDR3 sequence is 14 residues long. Germline CDR1 reads SSHAT; CDR2 reads FNYEAQ (reference sequence). The CDR3 here is CASSLAIADGRQFF. The CDR3 DNA sequence: TGTGCTAGCAGCTTAGCGATAGCTGACGGTCGGCAGTTCTTC.

This clonotype was seen more than once but under ten times. The V and J genes are TRBV20-1 and TRBJ2-1; weak D call: TRBD2 (5 bases). Germline CDR1 is DFQATT and CDR2 is SNEGSKA (reference sequence). V was pared by 3 bases and J by 3 bases, with 6 bases between. The CDR3 covers 12 residues. CDR3 sequence: CSASGDYNEQFF. CDR3 coding DNA: TGCAGTGCTAGCGGGGACTACAATGAGCAGTTCTTC.

In this sample, this clonotype turned up a few times. The CDR3 sequence: CASSRRTSGRTDTQYF. CDR3 coding DNA: TGTGCCAGTAGTAGGAGGACTAGCGGACGCACAGATACGCAGTATTTT. The chain has TRBV19 and TRBJ2-3; 10 bases match TRBD2. The CDR3 sequence is 16 residues long. Germline values: CDR1 LNHDA, CDR2 SQIVND (reference sequence). The V gene end was trimmed by 4 bases and the J gene end by 1 base; junction bases not matched to a gene: 5.

Regarding this clonotype: This may stem from a read error, because a much larger clone lies one nucleotide away. The J gene is TRBJ2-2, the V gene TRBV18; unclear D gene. The V and J ends lost 1 base and 9 bases respectively, with 9 bases between them. CDR3 length equals 13 residues. Per germline, CDR1 KGHSH and CDR2 LQKENI. The chain's CDR3 is CASSPLAARELFF. CDR3 coding DNA: TGTGCCAGCTCACCACTGGCGGCCCGGGAGCTGTTTTTT. Variable domain in full (rest from reference TRBV18 and TRBJ2-2): NAGVMQNPRHLVRRRGQEARLRCSPMKGHSHVYWYRQLPEEGLKFMVYLQKENIIDESGMPKERFSAEFPKEGPSILRIQQVVRGDSAAYFCASSPLAARELFFGEGSRLTVL.

This clonotype was seen ten or more times. V usage is TRBV20-1 and J usage is TRBJ2-1, with D tentatively TRBD2 (5 bases). This CDR3 contains 19 residues. Germline V CDR1 and CDR2: DFQATT, SNEGSKA (reference sequence). Trimming removed 0 bases from V and 0 bases from J, with 21 bases in between. CDR3 sequence reads: CSARDRRRLATSSYNEQFF. CDR3 DNA: TGCAGTGCTAGAGATCGCCGGAGGCTCGCGACCAGCTCCTACAATGAGCAGTTCTTC.

This clonotype came up many times. V usage is TRBV10-3 and J usage is TRBJ2-1, with 9 bases matching TRBD2. V dropped 4 bases and J dropped 7; count of bases not matched to a gene: 8. The germline V gene encodes CDR1 ENHRY and CDR2 SYGVKD. The CDR3 has 15 residues. The CDR3 protein is CAISASSGMLNEQFF. DNA for the CDR3: TGTGCCATCAGTGCCTCTAGCGGGATGCTAAATGAGCAGTTCTTC.

This clonotype was seen more than once but under ten times. V gene TRBV19 combines with J gene TRBJ2-1; either TRBD1 or TRBD2 may supply D (5 bases each). CDR1 is LNHDA and CDR2 is SQIVND in the germline V gene (reference sequence). With 7 bases removed from V and 0 bases from J, the gap between germline ends came to 16 bases. The CDR3 covers 16 residues. CDR3 sequence: CASTRDRPSSYNEQFF. In nucleotides, the CDR3 is TGTGCCAGTACACGGGACCGCCCGAGCTCCTACAATGAGCAGTTCTTC.

This clonotype was recorded many times. CDR3 DNA sequence: TGCAGTGCCCCTGGACAGACGAACACCGGGGAGCTGTTTTTT. This encodes CSAPGQTNTGELFF. This chain links TRBV20-1 with TRBJ2-2, with D maybe TRBD1 (6 bases). V was clipped by 6 bases and J by 0 bases, with 11 bases between them. Germline CDR1 is DFQATT and CDR2 is SNEGSKA (reference sequence). The CDR3 spans 14 residues.

As concerns this clonotype: With a much larger clone just one base away, this may be a read error. J is TRBJ2-5 and V is TRBV19; TRBD2 agrees at 14 bases. CDR1 and CDR2 from the germline V gene are LNHDA and SQIVND (reference sequence). The V gene end was trimmed by 4 bases and the J gene end by 4 bases; junction bases not matched to a gene: 5. The CDR3 is made up of 16 amino acids. The CDR3: CASSSLGTSGRETQYF. The CDR3 nucleotides are TGTGCCAGTAGTAGCCTTGGGACTAGCGGGAGAGAGACCCAGTACTTC.

The chain combines TRBV20-1 with TRBJ2-1, with 9 bases identical to TRBD2. The trim removed 0 bases at V and 9 bases at J, leaving 12 bases unmatched. This CDR3 has 16 residues. Germline assignment: CDR1 DFQATT and CDR2 SNEGSKA (reference sequence). The CDR3 DNA reads TGCAGTGCTAGAGACCCCCTGGCGGGAGGGCCCGGTGAGCAGTTCTTC. Translating it yields CSARDPLAGGPGEQFF.

This clonotype was counted between two and nine times. The chain recombines TRBV12-3 or TRBV12-4 with TRBJ2-2, with 7 bases that match TRBD1. Unmatched junction bases numbered 13, after V lost 5 bases and J lost 7 bases. The CDR3 has 16 residues. The CDR3 reads CASSSWTGEYNGELFF. In nucleotides, the CDR3 is TGTGCCAGCAGTAGCTGGACAGGAGAGTATAACGGGGAGCTGTTTTTT.

This clonotype was seen ten or more times. The rearrangement joins TRBV7-8 to TRBJ1-6; tentative D call: TRBD1 (6 bases). V dropped 5 bases and J dropped 7 bases, with 21 bases sitting between them. The CDR3 is made up of 17 amino acids. CDR1 is SGHVS, CDR2 FQNEAQ, per germline. The CDR3 region has the DNA TGTGCCAGCAGCAAAAACCGGGACATAGGACAGAATTCACCCCTCCACTTT. The encoded protein is CASSKNRDIGQNSPLHF.

The chain combines TRBV20-1 with TRBJ2-1; 8 bases map to TRBD1. The V segment lost 2 bases and the J segment 4 bases; nucleotides outside the gene matches: 7. The CDR3 is 15 residues long. Germline V lookup: CDR1 DFQATT, CDR2 SNEGSKA (reference sequence). The CDR3 nucleotides are TGCAGTGCTAGAACTGGGACAGGAGATTACAATGAGCAGTTCTTC. Protein sequence: CSARTGTGDYNEQFF.

This clonotype has a handful of counts. In nucleotides, the CDR3 is TGTGCCAGCAGTTCTCTACCGGGACAGGGATTTTGGCCCCAGCATTTT. Amino acids: CASSSLPGQGFWPQHF. The chain employs TRBV27 and TRBJ1-5; TRBD1 matches at 9 bases. The CDR3 totals 16 residues. With 4 bases clipped from V and 9 bases from J, the junction kept 13 bases outside the gene matches. Germline CDR1 MNHEY, CDR2 SMNVEV (reference sequence).

This clonotype was seen repeatedly, ten times or more. V is TRBV20-1 and J is TRBJ2-7, with 10 bases aligning to TRBD1. The CDR3 has 14 residues. Germline trimming cut 3 bases from V and 1 base from J; bases unmatched to any gene: 3. Germline V gene lookup returns CDR1 DFQATT and CDR2 SNEGSKA (reference sequence). CDR3 DNA sequence: TGCAGTGCTAGGACAGGGGGCGAGTCCTACGAGCAGTACTTC. It encodes CSARTGGESYEQYF.